This TCR beta chain stems from a study of CD8 T cells in ankylosing spondylitis (TCRdb year 2017). Regarding the complete study: T cell receptor beta repertoires were profiled in healthy donors and ankylosing spondylitis patients so that disease-linked TCR variants could be found. Samples of peripheral blood were taken, and for ankylosing spondylitis patients, synovial fluid was collected as well. In total, the full study cohort was made up of roughly 100 healthy donors and about two dozen ankylosing spondylitis patients. Findings and caveats that apply to the study as a whole: Blood from ankylosing spondylitis patients appeared to be characterized by a TCR beta motif composed of several highly homologous amino acid variants. According to the report, matched synovial fluid samples from ankylosing spondylitis patients were significantly enriched for the disease-linked clones. In peripheral blood, the disease-linked clones were found at relatively low frequencies and had a CD8+ phenotype. Some TCR beta motif variants had previously been reported in synovial fluid and blood of reactive arthritis patients, which suggested common disease-initiation mechanisms.

This clonotype showed up many times. Its recognized antigen is unknown. Base qualities are not at hand, and no much larger clone is one base apart. The CDR3 runs 14 amino acids, cysteine and phenylalanine included. Only the CDR3 DNA stays, 42 bases, in frame from base 1. From a lookup of the germline V gene, CDR1 and CDR2 are SGHRS and YFSETQ. V is cut by 0 bases and J by 0 bases, and the space between the germline ends is 7 bases. Sequencer: Illumina HiSeq 2500. Quantitative 5'-RACE with molecular barcodes was the method used to prepare the TCR beta libraries. Per the source publication's procedure: Disease-linked TCR variants were identified with a new computational method built on a probabilistic model of VDJ rearrangement. The raw public reads went through TCRdb reprocessing: fastp at Q25, MiXCR clone calling, in-frame beta chains kept. All rows with the same CDR3 protein become a single entry with the most common DNA and genes. TCRdb's processing, not the study's, gives the V and J calls here. For this sample there are 220,000 or so distinct CDR3 sequences; over 9.5% appear just once. Together, the top ten hold 21% of the sample.

The sequence was collected from a male donor with ankylosing spondylitis or in good health (not recorded which). Input material: blood, either unsorted or a sorted T cell fraction (not recorded which). The sequence is built from TRBV5-1 and TRBJ2-7; no D gene is confidently identified. For the CDR3, the sequence is CASSLVSSSYEQYF. Here is the DNA: TGCGCCAGCAGCTTGGTAAGTTCCTCCTACGAGCAGTACTTC.